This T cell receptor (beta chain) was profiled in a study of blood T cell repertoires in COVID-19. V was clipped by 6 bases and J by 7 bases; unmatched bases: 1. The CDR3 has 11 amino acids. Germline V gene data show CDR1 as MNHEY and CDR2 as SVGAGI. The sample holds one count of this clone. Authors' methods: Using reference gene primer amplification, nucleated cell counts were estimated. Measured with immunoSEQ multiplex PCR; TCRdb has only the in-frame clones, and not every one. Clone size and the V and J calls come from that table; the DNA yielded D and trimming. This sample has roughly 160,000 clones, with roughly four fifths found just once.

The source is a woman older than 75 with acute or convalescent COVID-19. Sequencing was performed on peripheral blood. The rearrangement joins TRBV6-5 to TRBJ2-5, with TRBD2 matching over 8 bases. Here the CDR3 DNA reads TGTGCCAGCAGCGGGGGGGGGACCCAGTACTTC. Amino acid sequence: CASSGGGTQYF.